The 5 T cell receptor beta chains reported below all come from one sample, sequenced in a study of blood T cell repertoires in COVID-19. TCRdb's table, derived via immunoSEQ multiplex PCR, lists solely in-frame clones and lacks some. This sample carries 9,200 or so clones, 86% of them seen once, and the ten largest clones take less than 9.5%. The sequencing input was peripheral blood. The source of these receptors is a man aged 60 to 69 with acute or convalescent COVID-19.

The genes are TRBV19 and TRBJ1-1; D is perhaps TRBD1 (5 bases). Germline values: CDR1 LNHDA, CDR2 SQIVND (reference sequence). The CDR3 runs to 14 residues. With 6 bases removed from V and 1 base from J, the gap between germline ends came to 12 bases. CDR3 in amino acids: CASRAGRANTEAFF. The DNA of the CDR3 is TGTGCCAGTAGAGCGGGCAGGGCGAACACTGAAGCTTTCTTT. The whole variable domain, remainder taken from reference TRBV19 and TRBJ1-1, is DGGITQSPKYLFRKEGQNVTLSCEQNLNHDAMYWYRQDPGQGLRLIYYSQIVNDFQKGDIAEGYSVSREKKESFPLTVTSAQKNPTAFYLCASRAGRANTEAFFGQGTRLTVV.

J is TRBJ1-4 and V is TRBV5-8, with a weak D call TRBD1 (5 bases). V lost 6 bases, J lost 11 bases, and 17 bases lay in between. CDR1 is SGHTS and CDR2 is YDEGEE in the germline V gene. The CDR3 is 13 amino acids. The CDR3 is CASTRRGGVKLFF. The CDR3 DNA is TGTGCCAGCACCCGAAGGGGAGGGGTGAAACTGTTTTTT.

With regard to this clone: The junction differs from germline at one of its ends, possibly a read error. V is TRBV19 and J is TRBJ2-1; 13 nucleotides match TRBD2. Germline CDR1 reads LNHDA; CDR2 reads SQIVND (reference sequence). This CDR3 is built from 15 residues. The CDR3: CASRGLAGSSNEQFF. DNA of the CDR3: TGTGCCAGTAGGGGACTAGCGGGATCCTCCAATGAGCAGTTCTTC.

The chain couples TRBV28 to TRBJ2-1, with D uncertain. CDR3 size: 11 residues. Trimming shortened V by 1 base and J by 9 bases, and 4 bases separated the two germline ends. CDR1 is MDHEN, CDR2 SYDVKM, per germline. CDR3 amino acids: CASSLSIEQFF. The CDR3, as DNA: TGTGCCAGCAGTTTATCTATTGAGCAGTTCTTC.

The chain recombines TRBV6-5 with TRBJ2-2; unclear D gene. The V gene lost 7 bases and the J gene lost 0 bases, with 12 bases spanning the gap. Per germline, CDR1 MNHEY and CDR2 SVGAGI. The CDR3 covers 15 residues. The CDR3 protein is CASKSQNANTGELFF. As DNA, the CDR3 is TGTGCCAGCAAGTCACAGAACGCGAACACCGGGGAGCTGTTTTTT.